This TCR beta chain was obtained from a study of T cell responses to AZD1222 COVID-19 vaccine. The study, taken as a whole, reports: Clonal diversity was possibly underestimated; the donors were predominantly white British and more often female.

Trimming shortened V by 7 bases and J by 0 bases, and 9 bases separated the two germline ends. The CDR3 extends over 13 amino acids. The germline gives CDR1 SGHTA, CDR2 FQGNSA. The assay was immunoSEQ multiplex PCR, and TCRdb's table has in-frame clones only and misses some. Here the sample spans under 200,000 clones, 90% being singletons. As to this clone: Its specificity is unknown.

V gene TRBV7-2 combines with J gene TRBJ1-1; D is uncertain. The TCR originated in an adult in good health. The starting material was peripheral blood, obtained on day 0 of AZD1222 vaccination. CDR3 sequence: CASTRGVNTEAFF. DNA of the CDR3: TGTGCCAGCACCCGTGGAGTGAACACTGAAGCTTTCTTT.